The 4 T cell receptor beta chains in this list originate from one sample, sequenced in a study of shared clonotypes between healthy human individuals. Generated by immunoSEQ multiplex PCR, the TCRdb table keeps only in-frame clones and is missing some. The data show a few million clones, around 94% seen once. Material for sequencing was naive CD4+ T cells sorted from blood. Subset in this sample: CD45RA+ positively selected. These receptor sequences come from a man aged 18 to 35 in good health.

This clone was detected a few times. The same CDR3 arises from other DNA sequences in this sample as well. J is TRBJ1-1 and V is TRBV4-3, with D unclear. The germline V gene encodes CDR1 LGHNA and CDR2 YSLEER. Trimming left V 1 base short and J 2 bases short, with 5 bases between. This CDR3 is built from 13 residues. The CDR3 bases are TGCGCCAGCAGCCAAGTGGTAAACACTGAAGCTTTCTTT. Protein: CASSQVVNTEAFF.

This chain joins TRBV5-5 and TRBJ2-7; D remains ambiguous. CDR3 length: 14 amino acids. CDR1 and CDR2 from the germline V gene are SGHKS and YYEKEE (reference sequence). Trimming took off 2 bases at V and 7 bases at J, with 16 bases between the two ends. The CDR3 region is CASSFLNGDREQYF. The CDR3 bases are TGTGCCAGCAGCTTCCTTAACGGCGATAGGGAGCAGTACTTC.

V gene TRBV5-8 combines with J gene TRBJ2-1, with TRBD2 as a possible D gene (6 bases). The ends were cut back, 2 bases at V and 0 bases at J, with 12 bases in the middle. CDR3 length: 16 amino acids. Per the germline V gene, CDR1 is SGHTS and CDR2 is YDEGEE. The CDR3: CASSFGERASYNEQFF. DNA for the CDR3: TGTGCCAGCAGCTTTGGAGAGCGGGCCTCCTACAATGAGCAGTTCTTC.

The chain combines TRBV7-2 with TRBJ2-1, with TRBD2 matching 9 bases. The germline V gene encodes CDR1 SGHTA and CDR2 FQGNSA. The CDR3 contains 16 residues. J lost 5 bases, V lost 3 bases, and 8 bases had no gene match. In nucleotides, the CDR3 is TGTGCCAGCAGCTTTAGCGGGAGTTTGGCCGACAATGAGCAGTTCTTC. Its protein is CASSFSGSLADNEQFF.